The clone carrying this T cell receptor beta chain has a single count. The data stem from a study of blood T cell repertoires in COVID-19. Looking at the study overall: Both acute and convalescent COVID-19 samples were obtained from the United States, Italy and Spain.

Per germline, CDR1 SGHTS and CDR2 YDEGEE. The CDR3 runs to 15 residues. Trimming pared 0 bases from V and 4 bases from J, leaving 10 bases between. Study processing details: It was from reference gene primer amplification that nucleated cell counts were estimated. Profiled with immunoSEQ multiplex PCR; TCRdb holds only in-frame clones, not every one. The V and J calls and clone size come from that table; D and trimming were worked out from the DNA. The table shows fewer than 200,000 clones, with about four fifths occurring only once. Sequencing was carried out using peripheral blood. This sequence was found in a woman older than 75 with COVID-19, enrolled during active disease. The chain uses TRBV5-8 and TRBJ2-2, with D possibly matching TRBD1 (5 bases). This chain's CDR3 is CASSLVKGITGELFF. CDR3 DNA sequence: TGTGCCAGCAGCTTGGTGAAGGGGATCACCGGGGAGCTGTTTTTT.